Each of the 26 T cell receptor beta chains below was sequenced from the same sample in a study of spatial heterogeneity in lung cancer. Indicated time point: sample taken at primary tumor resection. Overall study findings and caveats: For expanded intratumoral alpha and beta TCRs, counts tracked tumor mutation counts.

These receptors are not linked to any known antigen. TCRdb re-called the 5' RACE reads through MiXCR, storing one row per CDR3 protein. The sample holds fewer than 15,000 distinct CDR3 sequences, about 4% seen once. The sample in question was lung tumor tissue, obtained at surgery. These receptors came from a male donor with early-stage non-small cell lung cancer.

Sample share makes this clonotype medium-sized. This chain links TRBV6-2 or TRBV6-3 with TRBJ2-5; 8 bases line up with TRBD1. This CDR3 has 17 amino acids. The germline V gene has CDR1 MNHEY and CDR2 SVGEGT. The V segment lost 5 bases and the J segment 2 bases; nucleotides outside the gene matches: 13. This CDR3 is CASSPTIGRTGQETQYF. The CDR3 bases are TGTGCCAGCAGTCCTACTATTGGCCGGACAGGGCAAGAGACCCAGTACTTC.

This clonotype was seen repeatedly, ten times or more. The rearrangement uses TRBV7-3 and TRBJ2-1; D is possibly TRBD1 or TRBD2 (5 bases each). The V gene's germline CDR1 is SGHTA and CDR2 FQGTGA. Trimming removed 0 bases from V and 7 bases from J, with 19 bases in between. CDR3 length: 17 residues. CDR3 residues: CASSLTRDAGFTNEQFF. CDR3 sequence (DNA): TGTGCCAGCAGCTTAACAAGGGACGCGGGTTTTACGAATGAGCAGTTCTTC.

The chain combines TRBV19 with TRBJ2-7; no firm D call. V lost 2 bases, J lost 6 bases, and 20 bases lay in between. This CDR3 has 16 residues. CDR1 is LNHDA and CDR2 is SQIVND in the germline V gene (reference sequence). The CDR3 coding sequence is TGTGCCAGTAGTATAATAGGCAGGTCTAAGGAAGGCGAGCAGTACTTC. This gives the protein CASSIIGRSKEGEQYF.

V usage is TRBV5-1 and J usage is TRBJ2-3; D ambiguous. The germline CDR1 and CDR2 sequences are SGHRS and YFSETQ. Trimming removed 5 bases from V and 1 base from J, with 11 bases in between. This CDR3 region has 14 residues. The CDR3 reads CASSTTAGTDTQYF. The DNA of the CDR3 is TGCGCCAGCAGTACGACGGCGGGCACAGATACGCAGTATTTT.

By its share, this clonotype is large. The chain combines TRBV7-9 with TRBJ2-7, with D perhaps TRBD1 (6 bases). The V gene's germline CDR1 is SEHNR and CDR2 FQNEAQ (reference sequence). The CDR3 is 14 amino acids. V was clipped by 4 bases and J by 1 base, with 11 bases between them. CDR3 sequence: CASSSLTGSYEQYF. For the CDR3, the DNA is TGTGCCAGCAGCTCCTTGACAGGTTCCTACGAGCAGTACTTC.

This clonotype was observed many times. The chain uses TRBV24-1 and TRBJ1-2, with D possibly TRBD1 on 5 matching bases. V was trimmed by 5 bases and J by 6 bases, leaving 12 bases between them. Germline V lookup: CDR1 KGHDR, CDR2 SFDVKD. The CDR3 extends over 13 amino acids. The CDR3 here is CATSAGQGDGYTF. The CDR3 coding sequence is TGTGCCACCAGTGCGGGGCAGGGCGATGGCTACACCTTC.

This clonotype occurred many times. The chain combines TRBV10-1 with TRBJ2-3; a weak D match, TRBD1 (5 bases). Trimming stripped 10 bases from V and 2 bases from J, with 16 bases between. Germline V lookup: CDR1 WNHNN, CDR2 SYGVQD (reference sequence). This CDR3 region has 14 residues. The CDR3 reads CATKDTLNTDTQYF. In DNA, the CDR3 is TGCGCCACAAAGGACACTCTAAACACAGATACGCAGTATTTT.

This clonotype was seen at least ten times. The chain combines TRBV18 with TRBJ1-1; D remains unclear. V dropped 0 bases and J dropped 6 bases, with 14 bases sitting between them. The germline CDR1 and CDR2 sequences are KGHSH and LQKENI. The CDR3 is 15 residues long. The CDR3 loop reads CASSPPSFGEAEAFF. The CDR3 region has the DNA TGTGCCAGCTCACCACCGAGTTTTGGGGAGGCTGAAGCTTTCTTT.

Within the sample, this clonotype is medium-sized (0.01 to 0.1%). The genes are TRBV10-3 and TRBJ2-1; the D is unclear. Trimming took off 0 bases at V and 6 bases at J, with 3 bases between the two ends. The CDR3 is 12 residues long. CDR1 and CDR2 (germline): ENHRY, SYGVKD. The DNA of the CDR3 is TGTGCCATCAGTGAGTCGGTCAATGAGCAGTTCTTC. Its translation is CAISESVNEQFF.

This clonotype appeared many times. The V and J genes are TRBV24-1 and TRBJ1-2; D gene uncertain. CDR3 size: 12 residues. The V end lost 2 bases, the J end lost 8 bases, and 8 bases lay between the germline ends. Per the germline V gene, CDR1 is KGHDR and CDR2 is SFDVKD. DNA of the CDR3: TGTGCCACCAGTGATTCCTCTTTCGGCTACACCTTC. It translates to CATSDSSFGYTF.

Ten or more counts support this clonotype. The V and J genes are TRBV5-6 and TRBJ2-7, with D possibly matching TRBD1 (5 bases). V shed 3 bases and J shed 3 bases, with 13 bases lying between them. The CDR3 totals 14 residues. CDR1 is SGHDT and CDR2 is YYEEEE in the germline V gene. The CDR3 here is CASSSLGPVYEQYF. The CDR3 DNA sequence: TGTGCCAGCAGCTCCCTGGGGCCTGTCTACGAGCAGTACTTC.

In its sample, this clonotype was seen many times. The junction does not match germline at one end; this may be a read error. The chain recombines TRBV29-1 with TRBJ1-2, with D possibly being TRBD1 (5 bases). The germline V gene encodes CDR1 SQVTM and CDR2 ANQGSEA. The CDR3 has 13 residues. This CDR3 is CSGASGANYGDTF. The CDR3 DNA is TGCAGCGGGGCCAGTGGGGCCAACTATGGCGACACCTTC. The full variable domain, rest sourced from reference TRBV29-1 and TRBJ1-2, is SAVISQKPSRDICQRGTSLTIQCQVDSQVTMMFWYRQQPGQSLTLIATANQGSEATYESGFVIDKFPISRPNLTFSTLTVSNMSPEDSSIYLCSGASGANYGDTFGSGTRLTVV.

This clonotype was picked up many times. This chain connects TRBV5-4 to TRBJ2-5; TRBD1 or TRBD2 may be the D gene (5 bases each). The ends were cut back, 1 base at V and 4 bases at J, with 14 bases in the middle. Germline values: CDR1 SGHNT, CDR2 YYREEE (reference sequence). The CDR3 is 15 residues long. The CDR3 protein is CASSLLGTRIETQYF. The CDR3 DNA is TGTGCCAGCAGCTTGTTGGGGACGAGAATAGAGACCCAGTACTTC. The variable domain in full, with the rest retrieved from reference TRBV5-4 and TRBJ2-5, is ETGVTQSPTHLIKTRGQQVTLRCSSQSGHNTVSWYQQALGQGPQFIFQYYREEENGRGNFPPRFSGLQFPNYSSELNVNALELDDSALYLCASSLLGTRIETQYFGPGTRLLVL.

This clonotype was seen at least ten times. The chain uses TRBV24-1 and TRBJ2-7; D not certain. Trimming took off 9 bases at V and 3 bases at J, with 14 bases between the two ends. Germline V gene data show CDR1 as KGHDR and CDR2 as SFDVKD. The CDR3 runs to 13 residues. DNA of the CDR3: TGTGCCACCCGCGACCCCTCCGGCTACGAGCAGTACTTC. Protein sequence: CATRDPSGYEQYF.

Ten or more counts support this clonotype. CDR3 region: CASSLGQGGRKTQYF. The CDR3 region has the DNA TGTGCCAGCAGCTTGGGACAGGGGGGCCGTAAGACCCAGTACTTC. The V gene is TRBV5-4, the J gene TRBJ2-5; 9 bases fit TRBD1. With 0 bases clipped from V and 6 bases from J, the junction kept 6 bases outside the gene matches. Germline CDR1 and CDR2: SGHNT and YYREEE (reference sequence). The CDR3 extends over 15 amino acids.

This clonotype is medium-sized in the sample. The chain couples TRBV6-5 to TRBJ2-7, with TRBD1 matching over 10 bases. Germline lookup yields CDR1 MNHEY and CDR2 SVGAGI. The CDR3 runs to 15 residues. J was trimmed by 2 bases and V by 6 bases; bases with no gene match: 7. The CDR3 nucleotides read TGTGCCAGCAGCTTGGGACAGGGGATAACCTACGAGCAGTACTTC. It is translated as CASSLGQGITYEQYF.

The CDR3 nucleotides read TGTGCCAGCAGCCGCCCCATGGGGGAATCCTACGAGCAGTACTTC. Amino acid sequence: CASSRPMGESYEQYF. The gene calls are TRBV4-2 and TRBJ2-7; D tentatively reads TRBD1 or TRBD2 (5 bases each). The germline V and J ends were trimmed by 4 bases and 1 base, with 14 bases remaining between them. The CDR3 covers 15 residues. CDR1 LGHNA and CDR2 YNFKEQ come from the germline V gene.

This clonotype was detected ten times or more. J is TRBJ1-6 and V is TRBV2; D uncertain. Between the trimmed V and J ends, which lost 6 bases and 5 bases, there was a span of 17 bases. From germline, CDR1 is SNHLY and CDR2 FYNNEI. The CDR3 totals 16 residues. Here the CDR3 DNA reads TGTGCCAGCAGCCCTACCATAAGGAGGAATAATTCACCCCTCCACTTT. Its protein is CASSPTIRRNNSPLHF.

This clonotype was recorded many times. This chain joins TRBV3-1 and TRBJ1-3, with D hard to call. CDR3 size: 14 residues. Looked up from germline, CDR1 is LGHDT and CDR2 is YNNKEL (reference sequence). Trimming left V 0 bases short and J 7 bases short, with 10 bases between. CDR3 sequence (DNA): TGTGCCAGCAGCCAAGAGGGAACGACCAACACCATATATTTT. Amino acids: CASSQEGTTNTIYF.

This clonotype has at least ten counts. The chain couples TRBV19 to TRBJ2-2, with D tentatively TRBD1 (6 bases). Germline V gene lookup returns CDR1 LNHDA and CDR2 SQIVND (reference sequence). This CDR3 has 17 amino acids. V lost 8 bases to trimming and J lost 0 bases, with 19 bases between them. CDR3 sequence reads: CASGQSQLSANTGELFF. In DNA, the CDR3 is TGTGCCAGTGGACAGTCTCAGCTGTCGGCGAACACCGGGGAGCTGTTTTTT.

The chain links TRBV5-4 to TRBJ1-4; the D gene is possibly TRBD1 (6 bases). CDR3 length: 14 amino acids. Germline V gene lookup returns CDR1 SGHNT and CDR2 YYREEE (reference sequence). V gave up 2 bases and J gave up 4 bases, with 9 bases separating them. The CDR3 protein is CASSFGQSNEKLFF. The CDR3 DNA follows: TGTGCCAGCAGCTTTGGACAGAGTAATGAAAAACTGTTTTTT. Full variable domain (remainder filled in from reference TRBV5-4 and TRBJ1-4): ETGVTQSPTHLIKTRGQQVTLRCSSQSGHNTVSWYQQALGQGPQFIFQYYREEENGRGNFPPRFSGLQFPNYSSELNVNALELDDSALYLCASSFGQSNEKLFFGSGTQLSVL.

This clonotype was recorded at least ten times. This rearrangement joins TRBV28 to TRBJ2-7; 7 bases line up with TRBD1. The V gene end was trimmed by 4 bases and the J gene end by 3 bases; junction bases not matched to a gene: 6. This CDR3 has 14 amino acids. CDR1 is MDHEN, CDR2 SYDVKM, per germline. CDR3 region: CASSSGTANYEQYF. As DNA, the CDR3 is TGTGCCAGCAGTTCTGGGACAGCTAACTACGAGCAGTACTTC.

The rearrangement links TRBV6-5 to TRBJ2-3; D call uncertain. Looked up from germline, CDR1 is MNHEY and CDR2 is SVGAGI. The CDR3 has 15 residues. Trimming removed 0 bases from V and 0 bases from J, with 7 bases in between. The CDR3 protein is CASSYSSPSTDTQYF. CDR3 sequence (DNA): TGTGCCAGCAGTTACTCAAGCCCCAGCACAGATACGCAGTATTTT.

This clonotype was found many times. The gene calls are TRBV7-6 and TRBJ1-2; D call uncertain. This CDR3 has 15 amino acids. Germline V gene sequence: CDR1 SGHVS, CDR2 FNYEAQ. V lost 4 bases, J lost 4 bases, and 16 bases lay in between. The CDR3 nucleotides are TGTGCCAGCAGCTCCCGTCTCTCCCGGGGCTATGGCTACACCTTC. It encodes CASSSRLSRGYGYTF.

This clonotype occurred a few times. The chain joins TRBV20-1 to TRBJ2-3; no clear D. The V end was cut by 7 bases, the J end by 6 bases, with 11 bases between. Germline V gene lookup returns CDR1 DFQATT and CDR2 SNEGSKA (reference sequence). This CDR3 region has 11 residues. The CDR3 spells CSGQLADTQYF. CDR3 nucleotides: TGCAGTGGCCAACTTGCTGATACGCAGTATTTT.

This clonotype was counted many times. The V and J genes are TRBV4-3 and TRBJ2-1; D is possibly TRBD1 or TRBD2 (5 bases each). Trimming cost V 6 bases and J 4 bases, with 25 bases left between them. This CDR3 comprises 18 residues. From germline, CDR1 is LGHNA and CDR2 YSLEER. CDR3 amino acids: CASSLIWDRRLGYNEQFF. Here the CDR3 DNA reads TGCGCCAGCAGTCTAATATGGGACCGCCGATTGGGGTACAATGAGCAGTTCTTC.